Presented here are 8 T cell receptor beta chains from one specimen sequenced in a study of cytomegalovirus exposure and HLA in healthy donors. Use of 60 Vbeta and 13 Jbeta primers characterized the PCR. Clones were read by immunoSEQ multiplex PCR, and TCRdb kept only the in-frame ones, dropping some. The sample yields approximately 100,000 clones, over 75% seen once. Sequencing was done on a sample of PBMCs. The origin of the receptors is a man in his forties in good health and CMV-seropositive.

J is TRBJ1-5 and V is TRBV19; 8 bases are shared with TRBD1. CDR3 size: 15 residues. The V segment lost 5 bases and the J segment 7 bases; nucleotides outside the gene matches: 10. The V gene's germline CDR1 is LNHDA and CDR2 SQIVND (reference sequence). CDR3 sequence reads: CASSPVTGGSQPQHF. CDR3 bases: TGTGCCAGTAGTCCAGTTACAGGGGGATCGCAGCCCCAGCATTTT.

This chain joins TRBV18 and TRBJ2-3, with 8 bases identical to TRBD1. V trimming: 4 bases; J trimming: 8 bases; junction bases outside the gene matches: 8. Germline-derived CDR1 and CDR2 are KGHSH and LQKENI. The CDR3 totals 14 residues. The CDR3 DNA reads TGTGCCAGCTCACTGGGACAGGAGCCCGGTACGCAGTATTTT. The encoded protein is CASSLGQEPGTQYF.

The genes are TRBV11-3 and TRBJ2-5; tentative D call: TRBD1 (6 bases). This CDR3 is 13 amino acids long. The germline V and J ends were trimmed by 4 bases and 5 bases, with 11 bases remaining between them. Germline lookup yields CDR1 SGHNT and CDR2 YENEEA. The CDR3 sequence: CASSYPGEETQYF. The CDR3 nucleotides are TGTGCCAGCAGCTACCCAGGGGAGGAGACCCAGTACTTC.

This chain joins TRBV18 and TRBJ1-5; D call uncertain. Trimming pared 2 bases from V and 1 base from J, leaving 3 bases between. This CDR3 is built from 13 residues. CDR1 and CDR2 (germline): KGHSH, LQKENI. CDR3 in amino acids: CASSPGSNQPQHF. CDR3 DNA sequence: TGTGCCAGCTCACCAGGCAGCAATCAGCCCCAGCATTTT.

This clone was counted a few times. This chain connects TRBV13 to TRBJ1-1, with 12 bases fitting TRBD1. The CDR3 sequence is 17 residues long. Germline assignment: CDR1 PRHDT and CDR2 FYEKMQ (reference sequence). V was pared by 1 base and J by 5 bases, with 8 bases of the junction left unmatched. The CDR3 here is CASSLEPGQGASTEAFF. CDR3 bases: TGTGCCAGCAGCTTAGAGCCGGGACAGGGGGCGAGTACTGAAGCTTTCTTT. The variable domain in full, completed from reference TRBV13 and TRBJ1-1, reads AAGVIQSPRHLIKEKRETATLKCYPIPRHDTVYWYQQGPGQDPQFLISFYEKMQSDKGSIPDRFSAQQFSDYHSELNMSSLELGDSALYFCASSLEPGQGASTEAFFGQGTRLTVV.

In its sample, this clone was seen once. The DNA of the CDR3 is TGTGCCAGCAGTCACCGCGGAGGGCAATACGAGCAGTACTTC. It codes for CASSHRGGQYEQYF. V usage is TRBV27 and J usage is TRBJ2-5; a weak D match, TRBD2 (6 bases). The end of the DNA aligns better with TRBJ2-7, so the J call may be wrong. CDR1 and CDR2 from the germline V gene are MNHEY and SMNVEV (reference sequence). The CDR3 runs to 14 residues.

Remarks on this clone: Its ends do not fully match the called genes, so a read error is possible. This chain connects TRBV6-4 to TRBJ2-4, with D unresolved. Germline CDR1 is MRHNA and CDR2 is SNTAGT. The CDR3 consists of 12 residues. Here the CDR3 reads CASSEGKNSQYF. CDR3 DNA sequence: TGTGCCAGCAGTGAAGGCAAAAACAGTCAGTACTTC.

This clone was detected a few times. The chain joins TRBV2 to TRBJ2-5, with 9 bases identical to TRBD1. Judging by the DNA end, TRBJ2-7 fits better; the J call may be wrong. The CDR3 runs 13 residues. The germline CDR1 and CDR2 sequences are SNHLY and FYNNEI. CDR3 protein: CASSFGQGYEQYF. DNA for the CDR3: TGTGCCAGCAGTTTCGGACAGGGGTACGAGCAGTACTTC.